This TCR beta chain originates from a study of T and B cells in COVID-19 patients (dated by TCRdb to 2018 to 2021). For context, the study as a whole: Using TRB and IGH repertoire sequencing of peripheral blood, the study characterized adaptive immunity in COVID-19 patients who had active infection or had recovered. Two patients belonged to both the recovered and active cohorts because samples were available from active disease and after recovery. A recovered cohort included around 18 patients who provided 20 to 25 samples, and most of these patients had mild to moderate COVID-19 treated on an outpatient basis. An age-matched reference group of 35 to 50 healthy donors negative for COVID-19 antibodies was used as the comparison for repertoire analyses. Up to roughly 10 follow-up blood samples were collected per patient, with some samples spanning different disease stages in the same individual. Comorbidities linked to unfavorable COVID-19 outcome were present in about 90% of the roughly 20 patients in the active-infection cohort. The repository of TCR and BCR sequences included over 55 time points from about 35 patients, and more than 8.3 million TCR sequences were analysed. Critical illness requiring mechanical ventilation or ECMO was present in about 55% of the roughly 20 patients in the active-infection cohort. Patients in the recovered cohort had a median age of approximately 33 years, compared with roughly 66 years for patients in the active-infection cohort.

The data were produced on an Illumina MiSeq. TRB rearrangements were amplified by multiplex PCR with BIOMED2 TRB-A/B primer pools. Illumina-compatible adapters and 7-nucleotide sample barcodes were attached to the amplicons through two consecutive PCRs. Phusion HS II polymerase was used for all library PCRs. The amplicons were purified from gel with the NucleoSpin Gel and PCR Clean-up kit, measured on Qubit, and combined at 4 nM. Before Illumina next-generation sequencing, the quality of the amplicon pool was assessed on an Agilent 2100 Bioanalyzer. The paper's data handling went like this. TRB rearrangements were annotated with MiXCR 3.0.8 using the default MiXCR reference library. Non-productive reads and sequences with fewer than 2 reads were removed, and every unique CDR3 nucleotide sequence was treated as one clone. R 3.5.1 was used to calculate clonality, diversity, richness and V-J gene usage. GLIPH2 was used for TCR clustering by CDR3 similarity, and generation probabilities were calculated by OLGA. Only GLIPH2 clusters containing at least four unique TCR clonotypes present in at least three individuals were kept. The public sequencing data were trimmed at Q25 with fastp and processed into clonotypes with MiXCR by TCRdb, which kept only in-frame beta chains. Rows are combined by CDR3 protein, so each entry shows the most common genes and DNA. TCRdb's processing, not the authors', yielded these V and J calls. Within this sample are approximately 20,000 distinct CDR3 sequences, with 25% to 30% of them counted one time only. The ten most abundant clones make up 2.8% of the sample.

TRB repertoires were amplified from 250-500 ng of genomic DNA extracted from blood. On the study overall, not on this receptor specifically: Specific T cell subsets (CD4+/Treg/CD8+) and sorted SARS-CoV-2-responsive or tetramer+ T cells had not yet been sequenced, and these experiments were ongoing. TRBV/TRBJ gene usage was reported as strongly skewed in patients with COVID-19. In active COVID-19, TRB repertoires were highly clonal, while at recovery, diversity and richness increased above the levels seen in healthy donors. A total of 2,331 exclusive TCR clusters, including about 32 low-pGen clusters, were found in the recovered cohort. The cohort was considered too small to assess HLA contributions to COVID-19 susceptibility or severity. Prospective validation of the reported TCR clusters was stated to be required before clinical use. Blood samples obtained from mildly ill patients during symptoms, as well as early samples obtained from severe cases, were available only in scarce numbers.

From its cysteine to its phenylalanine, the CDR3 spans 16 amino acids. Here the CDR3 DNA is all that survives: 48 bases in frame from base 1. V loses 0 bases, J loses 6 bases, and the germline ends lie 14 bases apart. As encoded in the germline V gene, CDR1 is SGHVS while CDR2 is FNYEAQ. Concerning this clonotype itself: Its binding antigen is unknown. No much larger clonotype is one base removed from it; base qualities were not supplied.

The material sequenced was blood. In this chain, TRBV7-6 is recombined with TRBJ1-4; TRBD1 could be the D gene, as 5 bases match. The TCR sequence derives from a human donor who had recovered from COVID-19. The CDR3 is CASSLAPGGLYEKLFF. At the DNA level, the sequence is TGTGCCAGCAGCTTAGCTCCCGGGGGTCTTTATGAAAAACTGTTTTTT.